This T cell receptor (beta chain) was captured by sequencing in a study of T cells in Graves' hyperthyroidism and ophthalmopathy. Amplification yielded TCR beta CDR3 regions, with RNA transcripts as the source. A set of HTBI primers served as the primers for a first-round RT-PCR of the TCR CDR3. MiXCR was run by TCRdb on the multiplex PCR reads, yielding one entry per CDR3 protein. The sample has more than 650,000 distinct CDR3 sequences, approximately 14% seen once; the top ten hold about 10%. This clonotype has a count of ten or more. V lost 4 bases to trimming and J lost 3 bases; unmatched junction nucleotides: 4. CDR1 MNHNS and CDR2 SASEGT come from the germline V gene. The CDR3 totals 14 residues.

This clonotype originated in a woman in her late teens or twenties with Graves' hyperthyroidism. The source material was blood. The genes are TRBV6-1 and TRBJ2-3; 7 bases fit TRBD2. CDR3 protein: CASSGAGATDTQYF. As DNA, the CDR3 is TGTGCCAGCAGTGGGGCGGGAGCTACAGATACGCAGTATTTT.